Listed below are T cell receptor beta chains from one sample, sequenced in a study of shared clonotypes between healthy human individuals. Produced via immunoSEQ multiplex PCR; TCRdb's table is partial and in-frame only. Here the sample spans fewer than 850,000 clones, 96% being singletons. The material sequenced was naive CD8+ T cells sorted from blood. The receptors here all came from a man under 40 in good health. CDR3s include the opening cysteine and the closing phenylalanine or tryptophan. A D gene is named only where the DNA matches it firmly. Clone size is stated in some rows and not others, as once, few, many or a class when expanded.

once | TRBJ2-1 | . | TRBV14 | TGTGCCAGCAGCCAAGCACATGAGCAGTTCTTC | CASSQAHEQFF
. | TRBJ2-7 | . | TRBV7-2 | TGTGCCAGCTCCTGGGGCGGAGGAACGGGCTACGAGCAGTACTTC | CASSWGGGTGYEQYF
once | TRBJ2-7 | TRBD2 | TRBV6-4 | TGTGCCAGCAGTGAAGCGGGAGGCTCCTACGAGCAGTACTTC | CASSEAGGSYEQYF
. | TRBJ2-7 | TRBD1 | TRBV27 | TGTGCCAGCAGTTTACGAGGGGGCCCAACCTACGAGCAGTACTTC | CASSLRGGPTYEQYF
. | TRBJ2-1 | . | TRBV2 | TGTGCCAGCAGTGAAGCGTGGGAGTCTGAGCAGTTCTTC | CASSEAWESEQFF
. | TRBJ1-1 | . | TRBV7-9 | TGTGCCAGCAGCTCGGGGACAAGGTGGACCACTGAAGCTTTCTTT | CASSSGTRWTTEAFF
. | TRBJ2-3 | TRBD2 | TRBV6-1 | TGTGCCAGCAGTGACTATCCTAGCGGGCTTACAGATACGCAGTATTTT | CASSDYPSGLTDTQYF
. | TRBJ2-3 | . | TRBV9 | TGTGCCAGCAGCCCCGAACTTGGAACAGATACGCAGTATTTT | CASSPELGTDTQYF
. | TRBJ2-7 | TRBD1 | TRBV11-2 | TGTGCCAGCAGCTTAACCGGGACAGACTACGAGCAGTACTTC | CASSLTGTDYEQYF
. | TRBJ2-3 | . | TRBV7-9 | TGTGCCAGCAGCCCCCAAGAGACAGATACGCAGTATTTT | CASSPQETDTQYF
. | TRBJ1-5 | . | TRBV12-1 | TGTGCCAGCAGCTTCCCGGGACAGGGCCTAAGGCCCCAGCATTTT | CASSFPGQGLRPQHF
. | TRBJ2-2 | . | TRBV9 | TGTGCCAGCACCGGAGGAACCGGGGAGCTGTTTTTT | CASTGGTGELFF
once | TRBJ2-2 | . | TRBV9 | TGTGCCAGCAGCCCTCCCTCTAACCACTTGTACACCGGGGAGCTGTTTTTT | CASSPPSNHLYTGELFF
. | TRBJ2-7 | TRBD2 | TRBV15 | TGTGCCACCAGCACAATGGCTAGCGGGAGGCTCGAGCAGTACTTC | CATSTMASGRLEQYF
. | TRBJ2-1 | . | TRBV9 | TGTGCCAGCAGCGCGTACCGGGACCTATCGGGAAATGAGCAGTTCTTC | CASSAYRDLSGNEQFF
. | TRBJ1-1 | . | TRBV27 | TGTGCCAGCAGGCTATACGGTGACACTGAAGCTTTCTTT | CASRLYGDTEAFF
. | TRBJ2-6 | . | TRBV11-2 | TGTGCCAGCAGCTTAGGGGCAGTTTCGAGCTCTGGGGCCAACGTCCTGACTTTC | CASSLGAVSSSGANVLTF
. | TRBJ2-3 | . | TRBV13 | TGTGCCAGCAGCTTAGGACAGGGAGAACTCTCGGTTCGGGGACATACGCAGTATTTT | CASSLGQGELSVRGHTQYF
few | TRBJ2-5 | . | TRBV28 | TGTGCCAGCAGTTTTAACGGGCTAAGTGGGGCCCAGTACTTC | CASSFNGLSGAQYF
. | TRBJ2-7 | TRBD2 | TRBV19 | TGTGCCAGTAGTCCCACGGCTGCGGGAGGGTTCTACGAGCAGTACTTC | CASSPTAAGGFYEQYF
. | TRBJ1-1 | TRBD1 | TRBV7-9 | TGTGCCAGCAGCCGGGACAGTGAAGCTTTCTTT | CASSRDSEAFF
. | TRBJ2-7 | TRBD1 | TRBV28 | TGTGCCAGCAGTATTACAGGGGCCTACGAGCAGTACTTC | CASSITGAYEQYF
. | TRBJ1-4 | . | TRBV5-1 | TGCGCCAGCAGCTCGGCGGGGCCGACTAATGAAAAACTGTTTTTT | CASSSAGPTNEKLFF
. | TRBJ2-7 | . | TRBV7-8 | TGTGCCAGCAGCTTATCGCGGTCCGGAAACTACGAGCAGTACTTC | CASSLSRSGNYEQYF
. | TRBJ2-1 | TRBD2 | TRBV9 | TGTGCCAGCAGCGTAGGTGCGGGAGGGAGAAATGAGCAGTTCTTC | CASSVGAGGRNEQFF
once | TRBJ1-2 | . | TRBV9 | TGTGCCAGCAGCGGGTTGGGGGATAGCGGCAACTATGGCTACACCTTC | CASSGLGDSGNYGYTF
. | TRBJ2-7 | . | TRBV5-4 | TGTGCCAGCAGCTTATTCGACAGGTTCTACGAGCAGTACTTC | CASSLFDRFYEQYF
few | TRBJ2-7 | . | TRBV10-3 | TGTGCCATCAGTGATGACTACGAGCAGTACTTC | CAISDDYEQYF
once | TRBJ1-2 | . | TRBV9 | TGTGCCAGCAGGGGCAGCCCTGGCTACACCTTC | CASRGSPGYTF
. | TRBJ1-1 | TRBD1 | TRBV5-1 | TGCGCCAGCAGCTTGCCCGACAGGGCGAACACTGAAGCTTTCTTT | CASSLPDRANTEAFF
. | TRBJ2-3 | TRBD1 | TRBV13 | TGTGCCAGCAGCTCGATATCAACAGGGGTCACAGATACGCAGTATTTT | CASSSISTGVTDTQYF